This TCR beta chain was sequenced for a study of T cell responses to AZD1222 COVID-19 vaccine. Study results and caveats: Repertoires were sampled only after the peak T cell response. Donors in the cohort were predominantly white British and more often female, and clonal diversity was possibly underestimated.

With respect to this clone: As yet, its antigen is unknown.

Profiled with immunoSEQ multiplex PCR; TCRdb holds only in-frame clones, not every one. The sample records 150,000 to 200,000 clones, 70% to 90% being singletons. Germline CDR1 MDHEN, CDR2 SYDVKM. There are 12 residues in the CDR3. After removal of 6 bases from V and 4 bases from J, the junction contained 2 bases not matched to a gene. The chain uses TRBV28 and TRBJ2-7; 8 bases line up with TRBD1. This sample comprised peripheral blood, obtained 28 days after the second dose of the MenACWY control vaccine. The clonotype was recovered from an adult who received the MenACWY meningococcal vaccine as a control. This CDR3 is CASSWTGYEQYF. The CDR3 DNA reads as TGTGCCAGCAGCTGGACAGGGTACGAGCAGTACTTC.